Following are 7 T cell receptor beta chains from one sample sequenced in a study of shared clonotypes between healthy human individuals. Sequenced by immunoSEQ multiplex PCR; TCRdb stores in-frame clones only, minus some. The sample yields 700,000 or so clones, less than 80% seen once. Sequenced material: memory CD4+ T cells sorted from blood. As for subset: CD45RA-negative fraction. The receptor source for this set is a woman under 40 in good health.

Points on this clone: This probably arose from a read error, given a far larger clone one base away. The identical CDR3 is also encoded by other nucleotide sequences in the sample. The V gene is TRBV7-9, the J gene TRBJ2-7; D perhaps matches TRBD2 (5 bases). The V and J ends lost 4 bases and 4 bases respectively, with 8 bases between them. The germline V gene has CDR1 SEHNR and CDR2 FQNEAQ (reference sequence). This CDR3 comprises 12 residues. This CDR3 is CASSSTGYEQYF. The CDR3 DNA reads TGTGCCAGCAGCTCGACGGGGTACGAGCAGTACTTC.

The chain has TRBV28 and TRBJ2-3; TRBD2 matches at 12 bases. CDR3 length: 16 amino acids. The trim removed 5 bases at V and 6 bases at J, leaving 9 bases unmatched. Germline V gene data show CDR1 as MDHEN and CDR2 as SYDVKM. The CDR3 region is CASSPQLAGGRDTQYF. Here the CDR3 DNA reads TGTGCCAGCAGTCCGCAACTAGCGGGAGGACGGGATACGCAGTATTTT.

This clone appeared a few times. This sequence joins TRBV30 and TRBJ2-4, with D possibly being TRBD2 (6 bases). The CDR3 is 14 amino acids. Trimming pared 0 bases from V and 6 bases from J, leaving 12 bases between. Germline V gene sequence: CDR1 GTSNPN, CDR2 SVGIG (reference sequence). The CDR3: CAWSVKAEGNIQYF. CDR3 in DNA: TGTGCCTGGAGTGTAAAAGCGGAGGGAAACATTCAGTACTTC. The variable domain in full, with the rest retrieved from reference TRBV30 and TRBJ2-4, is SQTIHQWPATLVQPVGSPLSLECTVEGTSNPNLYWYRQAAGRGLQLLFYSVGIGQISSEVPQNLSASRPQDRQFILSSKKLLLSDSGFYLCAWSVKAEGNIQYFGAGTRLSVL.

In its sample, this clone was seen a few times. The chain employs TRBV19 and TRBJ2-3; no clear D. The CDR3 extends over 14 amino acids. Per the germline V gene, CDR1 is LNHDA and CDR2 is SQIVND (reference sequence). V lost 7 bases and J lost 2, with 13 bases in between. The DNA for the CDR3 is TGTGCCAGTAAGTTACAAGGAAACACAGATACGCAGTATTTT. Its translation: CASKLQGNTDTQYF.

This clone appeared once. This rearrangement joins TRBV5-6 to TRBJ2-1, with 13 bases matching TRBD2. The germline gives CDR1 SGHDT, CDR2 YYEEEE. The CDR3 extends over 15 amino acids. V lost 4 bases to trimming and J lost 5 bases; unmatched junction nucleotides: 3. CDR3 bases: TGTGCCAGCAGCCCGGGACTAGCGGGGCACAATGAGCAGTTCTTC. This sequence encodes CASSPGLAGHNEQFF.

The chain couples TRBV28 to TRBJ1-4; 7 bases map to TRBD1. The junction had 8 bases not matched to a gene; V was cut back by 5 bases and J by 5 bases. The CDR3 totals 15 residues. CDR1 is MDHEN and CDR2 is SYDVKM in the germline V gene. The CDR3 here is CASSTLGTVNEKLFF. The CDR3 bases are TGTGCCAGCAGTACCCTCGGGACAGTCAATGAAAAACTGTTTTTT. The entire variable domain, with the rest obtained from reference TRBV28 and TRBJ1-4, is as follows: DVKVTQSSRYLVKRTGEKVFLECVQDMDHENMFWYRQDPGLGLRLIYFSYDVKMKEKGDIPEGYSVSREKKERFSLILESASTNQTSMYLCASSTLGTVNEKLFFGSGTQLSVL.

The gene calls are TRBV4-1 and TRBJ2-2; perhaps D is TRBD1 or TRBD2 (5 bases each). V shed 1 base and J shed 2 bases, with 14 bases lying between them. Germline values: CDR1 MGHRA, CDR2 YSYEKL. The CDR3 extends over 17 amino acids. CDR3 in DNA: TGCGCCAGCAGCCAAGGTTCCGGGGCCGGTAACACCGGGGAGCTGTTTTTT. Encoded protein: CASSQGSGAGNTGELFF.